Listed below are T cell receptor beta chains from one sample, sequenced in a study of naive CD8 T cells in extremely preterm neonates. TCRdb keeps only in-frame clones here, not all; method: immunoSEQ multiplex PCR. The sample includes over 5,500 clones, 98% of them seen just once. Sequencing input: naive CD8+ T cells from cord blood. The source is a newborn in good health. The CDR3 runs from the conserved cysteine through the conserved F or W. A D gene is named only where the DNA matches it firmly. Clone sizes are given selectively: once, few, many, or a class where the clone is expanded.

size,V,D,J,DNA,CDR3
once,TRBV11-3,-,TRBJ1-2,TGTGCCAGCAGCTTAGGCCCGACAGGAGGCTATGGCTACACCTTC,CASSLGPTGGYGYTF
once,TRBV4-2,TRBD2,TRBJ2-3,TGTGCCAGCAGCCAAGAGGCCCCTAGCGGGGGGGTCTATACGCAGTATTTT,CASSQEAPSGGVYTQYF
-,TRBV19,TRBD1,TRBJ1-5,TGTGCCAGTAGTATAGGGACAGGGAGACAGCCCCAGCATTTT,CASSIGTGRQPQHF
once,TRBV6-5,-,TRBJ2-7,TGTGCCAGCAGTACCGGAGCTGCCTACGAGCAGTACTTC,CASSTGAAYEQYF
-,TRBV11-3,TRBD1,TRBJ1-2,TGTGCCAGCAGCTTCGGACAGGGCGGCTATGGCTACACCTTC,CASSFGQGGYGYTF
-,TRBV5-6,TRBD1,TRBJ1-2,TGTGCCAGCAGCTATACAGGGGCAGGGGGCTACACCTTC,CASSYTGAGGYTF
-,TRBV21-1,-,TRBJ2-7,TGTGCCAGCAGCCCTCAGTACTTC,CASSPQYF
-,TRBV28,TRBD1,TRBJ1-1,TGTGCCAGCAGTTCCCACATTCCGACAGGGCCGGACACTGAAGCTTTCTTT,CASSSHIPTGPDTEAFF
-,TRBV7-9,-,TRBJ2-7,TGTGCCAGCAGTAGCGTCTCCTACGAGCAGTACTTC,CASSSVSYEQYF
-,TRBV9,TRBD2,TRBJ2-7,TGTGCCAGCAGCCCCCTAGCGGAGGTCTACGAGCAGTACTTC,CASSPLAEVYEQYF
-,TRBV5-4,TRBD1,TRBJ1-1,TGTGCCAGCAGCTTTGACAGGGACACTGAAGCTTTCTTT,CASSFDRDTEAFF
-,TRBV9,TRBD2,TRBJ2-1,TGTGCCAGCAGCCCCGGGACTAGCGCTTACAATGAGCAGTTCTTC,CASSPGTSAYNEQFF
-,TRBV27,TRBD2,TRBJ2-1,TGTGCCAGCAGTTTAGCGGGAGCCTACAATGAGCAGTTCTTC,CASSLAGAYNEQFF
-,TRBV7-8,TRBD2,TRBJ2-2,TGTGCCAGCAGCTTGGCAGGACTAGCGGGAGGGGAGCTGTTTTTT,CASSLAGLAGGELFF
-,TRBV29-1,-,TRBJ1-3,TGCAGCGTTGAAGGACAATCTGGAAACACCATATATTTT,CSVEGQSGNTIYF
-,TRBV5-4,-,TRBJ1-1,TGTGCCAGCAGCTTCTCAGGGCTGAACACTGAAGCTTTCTTT,CASSFSGLNTEAFF
-,TRBV9,-,TRBJ2-2,TGTGCCAGCACCGCGTTAGGTACAGCTCGGGGCGGGGAGCTGTTTTTT,CASTALGTARGGELFF
-,TRBV9,TRBD2,TRBJ2-2,TGTGCCAGCAGCCCCTTGACTAGCCACACCTCGTGGCTGTTTTTT,CASSPLTSHTSWLFF
-,TRBV27,TRBD2,TRBJ2-3,TGTGCCAGCAGTTTACTAGCGGGAGCAGATACGCAGTATTTT,CASSLLAGADTQYF
-,TRBV21-1,-,TRBJ2-7,TGTGCCAGCAGCCTCCACCGGGACAGGGGCCCCTACGAGCAGTACTTC,CASSLHRDRGPYEQYF
-,TRBV19,-,TRBJ2-2,TGTGCCAGTAATCAGGGGGGAAGGACCGGGGAGCTGTTTTTT,CASNQGGRTGELFF
-,TRBV9,-,TRBJ2-7,TGTGCCAGCAGCGTAGCCCCAGGGCCCGAGCAGTACTTC,CASSVAPGPEQYF
-,TRBV28,TRBD2,TRBJ2-7,TGTGCCAGCAGTTTAGGGACTAGCGCCTACGAGCAGTACTTC,CASSLGTSAYEQYF
-,TRBV9,TRBD2,TRBJ2-3,TGTGCCAGCAGCGTGACCGGACTAGCGGGAATCACAGATACGCAGTATTTT,CASSVTGLAGITDTQYF
-,TRBV2,TRBD1,TRBJ2-1,TGTGCCAGCAGCGGGACAGGGGCTAACAATGAGCAGTTCTTC,CASSGTGANNEQFF
-,TRBV12-5,-,TRBJ2-5,TGTGCTAGTGGTTTGGAGGCGGGAGAGACCCAGTACTTC,CASGLEAGETQYF